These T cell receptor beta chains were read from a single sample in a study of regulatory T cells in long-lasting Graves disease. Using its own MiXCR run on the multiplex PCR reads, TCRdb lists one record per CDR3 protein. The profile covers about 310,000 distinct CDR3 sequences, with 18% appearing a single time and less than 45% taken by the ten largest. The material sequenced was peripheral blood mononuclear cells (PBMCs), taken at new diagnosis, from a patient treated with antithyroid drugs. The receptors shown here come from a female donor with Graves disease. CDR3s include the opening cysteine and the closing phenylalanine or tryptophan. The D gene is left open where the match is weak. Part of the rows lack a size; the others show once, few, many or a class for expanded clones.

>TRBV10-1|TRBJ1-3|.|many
TGCGCCAGCAGTGAGACCATGGACAGCTCTGGAAACACCATATATTTT
CASSETMDSSGNTIYF
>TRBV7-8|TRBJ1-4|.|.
TGTGCCAGCAGCCTGGACTTGGGGGAAAAACTGTTTTTT
CASSLDLGEKLFF
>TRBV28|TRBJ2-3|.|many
TGTGCCAGCAGTTTACGCTCGGGTACTACGCAGTATTTT
CASSLRSGTTQYF
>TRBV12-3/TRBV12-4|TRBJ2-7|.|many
TGTGCCAGCAGTTTTATGGGCCCCGAGTACGAGCAGTACTTC
CASSFMGPEYEQYF
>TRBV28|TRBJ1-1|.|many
TGTGCCAGCAAACTAGGGAACACTGAAGCTTTCTTT
CASKLGNTEAFF
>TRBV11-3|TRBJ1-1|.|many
TGTGCCAGCAGCTTGGAGGAGGGGGACACTGAAGCTTTCTTT
CASSLEEGDTEAFF
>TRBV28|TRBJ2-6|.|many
TGTGCCAGCAGTTTATGGGCAGGGACTGGGGCCAACGTCCTGACTTTC
CASSLWAGTGANVLTF
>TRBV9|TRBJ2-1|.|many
TGTGCCAGCAGCCCTCGGGACTCCCACAATGAGCAGTTCTTC
CASSPRDSHNEQFF
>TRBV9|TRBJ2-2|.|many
TGTGCCAGCGGGCATTATGCCGGGGAGCTGTTTTTT
CASGHYAGELFF
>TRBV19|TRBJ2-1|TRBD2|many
TGTGCCAGTAGTAACCCGGGGACTAGCGGGAGGCCGAGCTCCTACAATGAGCAGTTCTTC
CASSNPGTSGRPSSYNEQFF
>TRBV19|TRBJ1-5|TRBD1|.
TGTGCCAGTATGACAGGGGATGGGCAGCCCCAGCATTTT
CASMTGDGQPQHF
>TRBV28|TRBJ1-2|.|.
TGTGCCAGCAGTTTCCAGGGTAGGATGAGATATGGCTACACCTTC
CASSFQGRMRYGYTF
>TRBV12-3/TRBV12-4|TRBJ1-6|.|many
TGTGCCAGCAGTTCTACCCTCGGACTTTCACCCCTCCACTTT
CASSSTLGLSPLHF
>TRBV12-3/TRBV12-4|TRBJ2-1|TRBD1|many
TGTGCCAGCAGTCCTTGGACAGGGAGCTCCTACAATGAGCAGTTCTTC
CASSPWTGSSYNEQFF
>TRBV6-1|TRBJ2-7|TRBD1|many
TGTGCCAGCAGTAACCGACAGGGACGACGCGAGCAGTACTTC
CASSNRQGRREQYF
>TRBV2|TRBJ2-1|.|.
TGTGCCAGCAGTAACGCCTTCTACAATGAGCAGTTCTTC
CASSNAFYNEQFF
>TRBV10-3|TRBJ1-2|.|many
TGTGCCATCAGGGACCTCGGCGATTACGGCTACACCTTC
CAIRDLGDYGYTF
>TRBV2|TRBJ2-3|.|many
TGTGCCAGCAGTGAACCTAGCTGGGGCACAGATACGCAGTATTTT
CASSEPSWGTDTQYF
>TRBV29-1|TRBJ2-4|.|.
TGCAGCGTCCCCTCCCAAAACATTCAGTACTTC
CSVPSQNIQYF
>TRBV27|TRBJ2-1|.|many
TGTGCCAGCAGTTTAGTAGGGTTCAATGAGCAGTTCTTC
CASSLVGFNEQFF
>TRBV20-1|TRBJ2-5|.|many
TGCAGTGCTAAAGGGGACGACGAGACCCAGTACTTC
CSAKGDDETQYF
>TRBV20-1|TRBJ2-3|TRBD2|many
TGCAGTGCTAGTCCCGGGACTAGCGTTTTCACAGATACGCAGTATTTT
CSASPGTSVFTDTQYF
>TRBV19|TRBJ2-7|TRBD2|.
TGTGCCAGTAGGGACAGACTGACTAGCGGGAGTTCGGAGCAGTACTTC
CASRDRLTSGSSEQYF
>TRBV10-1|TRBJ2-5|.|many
TGCGCCAGCAGTGAGTCGGGAGAAGAGACCCAGTACTTC
CASSESGEETQYF
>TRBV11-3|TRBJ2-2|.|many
TGTGCCAGCAAGGAGGGACAAACCGGGGAGCTGTTTTTT
CASKEGQTGELFF